This T cell receptor beta chain was sequenced during a study of T-cell memory formation after mild COVID-19. The germline V gene encodes CDR1 SNHLY and CDR2 FYNNEI. The CDR3 loop spans 15 amino acids. V was shortened by 7 bases and J by 0 bases, with 13 bases between the two germline ends. TCRdb reanalysed the 5' RACE reads using MiXCR and keeps one entry per CDR3 protein. The sample has around 320,000 distinct CDR3 sequences; 14% are singletons. This clonotype appeared a few times. The chain couples TRBV2 to TRBJ1-3; D gene unclear. This receptor was identified in a man aged 18-30 years who had mild COVID-19 (a few samples of this study predate the infection). Cell type and time point are not known. Material for sequencing was PBMCs or a T cell subset sorted from them (not recorded which). CDR3 nucleotide sequence: TGTGCCAGCATCCCGACTGTCAGCTCTGGAAACACCATATATTTT. Translated: CASIPTVSSGNTIYF.